Listed below are T cell receptor beta chains from one sample, sequenced in a study of blood T cell repertoires in COVID-19. Data came from immunoSEQ multiplex PCR; TCRdb stores just in-frame clones and leaves some out. The data show 75,000 to 100,000 clones, with 83% seen just once and about 29% held by the top ten. Sequenced material: peripheral blood. The receptors originated from a woman aged 80 or over with acute or convalescent COVID-19. The CDR3 runs from the conserved cysteine through the conserved F or W. A D gene is named only where the DNA matches it firmly. Where a row states a size, it is once, few, many or the class of an expanded clone; other rows omit it.

CDR3aa	CDR3nt	d_gene	abundance	v_gene	j_gene
CASSYPGLAGGPETQYF	TGTGCCAGCAGTTACCCTGGACTAGCGGGAGGGCCGGAGACCCAGTACTTC	TRBD2	once	TRBV6-2/TRBV6-3	TRBJ2-5
CASGGNSNTGELFF	TGTGCCAGCGGAGGGAACTCGAACACCGGGGAGCTGTTTTTT	-	few	TRBV2	TRBJ2-2
CATSDTGGLAEYNEQFF	TGTGCCACCAGTGACACGGGAGGACTAGCGGAATACAATGAGCAGTTCTTC	TRBD2	few	TRBV24-1	TRBJ2-1
CASSQKTLTSGAIYEQYF	TGTGCCAGCAGCCAGAAAACCCTGACTAGCGGGGCCATTTACGAGCAGTACTTC	TRBD2	-	TRBV7-2	TRBJ2-7
CASSQENDRVNQPQHF	TGTGCCAGCAGCCAAGAAAACGACAGGGTCAATCAGCCCCAGCATTTT	TRBD1	-	TRBV4-2	TRBJ1-5
CASTNGQGGWNSPLHF	TGTGCCAGCACCAATGGACAGGGTGGGTGGAATTCACCCCTCCACTTT	TRBD1	-	TRBV7-9	TRBJ1-6
CASSSYSYSYEQYF	TGTGCCAGCAGCTCCTACAGTTACTCCTACGAGCAGTACTTC	-	-	TRBV7-2	TRBJ2-7
CASSLTDTNTEAFF	TGTGCCAGCAGCTTAACAGACACGAACACTGAAGCTTTCTTT	-	few	TRBV11-2	TRBJ1-1
CATSRDQASEKLFF	TGTGCCACCAGCAGGGATCAGGCTTCTGAAAAACTGTTTTTT	-	-	TRBV15	TRBJ1-4
CASSPFTDTQYF	TGTGCCAGCAGCCCATTTACAGATACGCAGTATTTT	-	-	TRBV7-8	TRBJ2-3
CASSPMTAQIYEQYF	TGTGCCAGCAGTCCGATGACAGCTCAGATTTACGAGCAGTACTTC	-	-	TRBV6-5	TRBJ2-7
CATSRDMSTYNSPLHF	TGTGCCACCAGCAGAGATATGAGCACCTATAATTCACCCCTCCACTTT	-	-	TRBV15	TRBJ1-6
CAITRDRYGYTF	TGTGCCATCACCCGGGACAGATATGGCTACACCTTC	TRBD1	-	TRBV10-3	TRBJ1-2
CASSPDSPLGEQYF	TGTGCCAGCAGCCCAGACAGCCCTTTAGGGGAGCAGTACTTC	-	once	TRBV7-8	TRBJ2-7
CAWSVQGAGELFF	TGTGCCTGGAGTGTACAGGGAGCCGGGGAGCTGTTTTTT	-	once	TRBV30	TRBJ2-2
CASSIETGYGYTF	TGTGCCAGTAGTATAGAAACAGGGTATGGCTACACCTTC	-	few	TRBV19	TRBJ1-2
CSVGEGLTYEQYF	TGCAGCGTTGGGGAGGGACTAACCTACGAGCAGTACTTC	TRBD2	-	TRBV29-1	TRBJ2-7